This T cell receptor beta chain was profiled in a study of cytomegalovirus exposure and HLA in healthy donors. The PCR was carried out with 60 Vbeta primers and 13 Jbeta primers. The assay was immunoSEQ multiplex PCR, and TCRdb's table has in-frame clones only and misses some. The repertoire holds about 140,000 clones, with approximately 80% as singletons. Whole-study results and caveats: HLA restriction was apparent for most CMV-associated TCR beta chains in a later analysis.

Germline V gives CDR1 SGHRS, CDR2 YFSETQ. The CDR3 loop spans 16 amino acids. With 4 bases clipped from V and 8 bases from J, the junction kept 6 bases outside the gene matches. These donors, healthy bone marrow donors, were studied. Regarding this clone: Its matching antigen is unknown.

The chain employs TRBV5-1 and TRBJ2-1, with TRBD2 matching over 16 bases. The sample was PBMCs. The sequence derives from a man younger than 45 in good health and CMV-seropositive. CDR3 in DNA: TGCGCCAGCAGCCCGGGACTAGCGGGGGGGGTCTATGAGCAGTTCTTC. Encoded protein: CASSPGLAGGVYEQFF. Complete variable domain (other parts from reference TRBV5-1 and TRBJ2-1): KAGVTQTPRYLIKTRGQQVTLSCSPISGHRSVSWYQQTPGQGLQFLFEYFSETQRNKGNFPGRFSGRQFSNSRSEMNVSTLELGDSALYLCASSPGLAGGVYEQFFGPGTRLTVL.